This TCR beta chain came from a study of T cell repertoires in cytomegalovirus infection (dated by TCRdb to the late 2010s). About the full investigation: The HLA type of each donor mattered for the analysis, because public TCR beta signatures pointed to carriage of CMV infection along with the matching HLA type.

The table lists this clonotype with a few counts. The antigen it recognizes is unknown. The record has no base qualities; no much larger clone is one base away. TCRdb records Illumina HiSeq 1500 as the sequencer. The public reads were reanalyzed by TCRdb: fastp trimming at Q25, MiXCR alignment, in-frame beta chains only. CDR3 protein sequences are deduplicated, and each keeps its most common genes and DNA. Recorded for this sample are about 360,000 distinct CDR3 sequences; about a sixth of them occurred a single time. The ten most abundant clones make up roughly 8.7% of the sample. General findings and caveats noted by the study authors: The ex vivo response was dominated by HLA-C-restricted CMV-specific TCR beta clonotypes, which also provided the single most frequent clonotype in two of eight donors. Cumulative frequency of public TCR beta family members discriminated carriers of CMV infection plus the relevant HLA type in this cohort and an independent roughly 340-donor cohort.

The sequence came from a human donor in good health (CMV status not recorded). Some clones in this sample may be carry-over from other donors' samples. The sequencing input was PBMCs.

The nucleotide sequence is TGTGCCAGCAGAGAGACAGGGGGCGCCTACAATGAGCAGTTCTTC. Its coded protein is CASRETGGAYNEQFF. Recombination joined TRBV12-3 or TRBV12-4 with TRBJ2-1, with 10 bases aligning to TRBD1. V is trimmed back by 6 bases and J by 2 bases, and the junction contains 4 bases that no gene match accounts for. The cysteine opens and the phenylalanine closes a CDR3 of 15 amino acids. The retained sequence is limited to the CDR3, 45 bases, with the frame set at the first base.